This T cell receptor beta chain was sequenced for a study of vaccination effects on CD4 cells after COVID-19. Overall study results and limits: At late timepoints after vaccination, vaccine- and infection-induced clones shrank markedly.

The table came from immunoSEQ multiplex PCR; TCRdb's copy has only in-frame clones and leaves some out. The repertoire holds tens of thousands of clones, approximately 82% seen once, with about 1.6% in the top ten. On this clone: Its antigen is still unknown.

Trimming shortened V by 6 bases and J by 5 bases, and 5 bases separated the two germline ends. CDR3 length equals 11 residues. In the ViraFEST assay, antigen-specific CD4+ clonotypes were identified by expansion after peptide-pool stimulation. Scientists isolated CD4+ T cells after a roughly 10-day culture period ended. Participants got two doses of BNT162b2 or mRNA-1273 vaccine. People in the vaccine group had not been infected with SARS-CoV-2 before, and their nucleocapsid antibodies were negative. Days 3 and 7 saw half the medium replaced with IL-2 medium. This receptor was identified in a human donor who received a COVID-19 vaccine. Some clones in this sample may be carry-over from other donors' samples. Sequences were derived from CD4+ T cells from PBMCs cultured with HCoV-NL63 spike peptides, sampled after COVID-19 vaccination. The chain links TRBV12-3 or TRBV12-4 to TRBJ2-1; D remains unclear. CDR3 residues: CASSQHNEQFF. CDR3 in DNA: TGTGCCAGCAGCCAACACAATGAGCAGTTCTTC.